Listed below are T cell receptor beta chains from one sample, sequenced in a study of CDR3 diversity in severe acne. TCRdb reanalysed the PCR reads using MiXCR and keeps one entry per CDR3 protein. Of about 90,000 distinct CDR3 sequences in the sample, around 47% were seen once. Sequencing was done on a sample of blood. These receptors were obtained from a male donor with severe acne vulgaris. The CDR3 runs from the conserved cysteine through the conserved F or W. Each record gives: D gene, clone size, J gene, V gene, CDR3 protein, CDR3 DNA. A D gene is named only where the DNA matches it firmly. Expanded clones get a size class; other rows say once, few or many, or leave the size out.

NA NA TRBJ2-5 TRBV15 CATSREPGGRGQKTQYF TGTGCCACCAGCAGAGAGCCCGGGGGCAGGGGCCAGAAGACCCAGTACTTC
NA medium-sized TRBJ2-7 TRBV6-1 CASSGGTALTPYEQYF TGTGCCAGCAGTGGGGGGACGGCCCTAACACCCTACGAGCAGTACTTC
TRBD1 NA TRBJ2-5 TRBV12-3/TRBV12-4 CASRPRDRGQTQYF TGTGCCAGCAGGCCCCGGGACAGGGGACAGACCCAGTACTTC
TRBD2 many TRBJ2-3 TRBV7-3 CASSLTMVAGADRDTQYF TGTGCCAGCAGCTTAACGATGGTAGCGGGAGCCGATAGGGATACGCAGTATTTT
NA few TRBJ1-1 TRBV6-6 CASSYQYTEAFF TGTGCCAGCAGTTACCAGTACACTGAAGCTTTCTTT
NA NA TRBJ2-6 TRBV4-1 CASTRGGANVLTF TGCGCCAGCACGCGAGGAGGGGCCAACGTCCTGACTTTC
NA few TRBJ1-5 TRBV10-3 CAISVAGEGNQPQHF TGTGCCATCAGTGTTGCAGGGGAGGGCAATCAGCCCCAGCATTTT
NA many TRBJ2-7 TRBV25-1 CASSEDEQYF TGTGCCAGCAGTGAAGACGAGCAGTACTTC
TRBD1 few TRBJ1-5 TRBV25-1 CASSETGGVNQPQHF TGTGCCAGCAGTGAAACAGGGGGCGTCAATCAGCCCCAGCATTTT
NA NA TRBJ2-2 TRBV4-2 CASNVGVGTGELFF TGTGCCAGCAACGTGGGAGTCGGGACCGGGGAGCTGTTTTTT
TRBD2 NA TRBJ2-7 TRBV24-1 CATSDSGTSGLYEQYF TGTGCCACCAGTGACAGTGGGACTAGCGGACTCTACGAGCAGTACTTC
TRBD1 many TRBJ2-7 TRBV5-1 CASSPQGARYEQYF TGCGCCAGCAGCCCGCAGGGGGCCCGGTACGAGCAGTACTTC
TRBD1 NA TRBJ1-2 TRBV20-1 CSARLEGGAGYTF TGCAGTGCTAGATTAGAAGGGGGCGCCGGCTACACCTTC
NA many TRBJ2-5 TRBV5-1 CASSLGYETGGTQYF TGCGCCAGCAGCTTGGGGTATGAGACCGGGGGGACCCAGTACTTC
NA NA TRBJ2-4 TRBV6-7 CASRRSQDIQYF TGTGCCAGCAGGAGATCTCAAGACATTCAGTACTTC
NA NA TRBJ1-5 TRBV7-2 CASSPDSNQPQHF TGTGCCAGCTCCCCGGATAGCAATCAGCCCCAGCATTTT
TRBD1 NA TRBJ2-7 TRBV6-1 CASRKGTGSYEQYF TGTGCCAGCAGGAAAGGGACAGGCTCCTACGAGCAGTACTTC
TRBD2 NA TRBJ2-7 TRBV7-2 CASSFGSGRAHEQYF TGTGCCAGCAGCTTTGGTAGCGGGAGGGCTCACGAGCAGTACTTC
NA few TRBJ1-5 TRBV5-1 CASSFSPGGNQPQHF TGCGCCAGCAGCTTTTCTCCGGGAGGCAATCAGCCCCAGCATTTT
NA NA TRBJ2-3 TRBV3-1 CASSQRETSTDTQYF TGTGCCAGCAGCCAACGAGAGACGAGCACAGATACGCAGTATTTT
TRBD2 many TRBJ2-3 TRBV7-6 CASSLALRTSGRADTQYF TGTGCCAGCAGCTTAGCCCTCCGCACTAGCGGGAGAGCGGATACGCAGTATTTT
NA few TRBJ2-7 TRBV28 CASSPRDNTYEQYF TGTGCCAGCAGTCCCCGGGACAACACCTACGAGCAGTACTTC
TRBD2 NA TRBJ2-5 TRBV7-7 CASSRGVEQTQYF TGTGCTAGCAGCCGGGGGGTGGAACAGACCCAGTACTTC
TRBD2 few TRBJ2-4 TRBV5-1 CASSAPEAPGGNIQYF TGCGCCAGCAGCGCCCCGGAAGCGCCGGGGGGAAACATTCAGTACTTC
NA medium-sized TRBJ2-7 TRBV20-1 CSARDRLSYEQYF TGCAGTGCTAGAGATCGACTCTCCTACGAGCAGTACTTC
NA few TRBJ2-3 TRBV20-1 CSVATRTDTQYF TGCAGTGTGGCAACAAGGACAGATACGCAGTATTTT
NA many TRBJ2-3 TRBV10-1 CASSETAFTDTQYF TGCGCCAGCAGTGAGACGGCTTTCACAGATACGCAGTATTTT
NA NA TRBJ2-5 TRBV20-1 CSAQFQETQYF TGCAGTGCCCAATTCCAAGAGACCCAGTACTTC
NA NA TRBJ1-5 TRBV25-1 CASSGFNRDVSNQPQHF TGTGCCAGCAGTGGCTTTAACCGGGACGTTAGCAATCAGCCCCAGCATTTT
NA many TRBJ2-7 TRBV7-9 CASGQFNEQYF TGTGCCAGCGGACAGTTTAACGAGCAGTACTTC
TRBD2 few TRBJ2-5 TRBV25-1 CASSSYGLAGVQETQYF TGTGCCAGCAGTTCCTACGGACTAGCGGGAGTCCAAGAGACCCAGTACTTC
NA NA TRBJ1-1 TRBV7-6 CASSLEPGVATEAFF TGTGCCAGCAGCTTAGAACCGGGGGTCGCTACTGAAGCTTTCTTT
TRBD2 NA TRBJ2-7 TRBV5-1 CASSLTSGREGYEQYF TGCGCCAGCAGCCTGACTAGCGGGAGAGAAGGCTACGAGCAGTACTTC
TRBD1 NA TRBJ1-6 TRBV10-1 CASSPGTGEDSPLHF TGCGCCAGCAGCCCCGGGACAGGGGAAGATTCACCCCTCCACTTT
TRBD1 NA TRBJ1-4 TRBV5-1 CASSSDRETKKKLFF TGCGCCAGCAGCTCAGACAGGGAAACTAAAAAAAAACTGTTTTTT
NA many TRBJ2-7 TRBV10-3 CAITDISGESYEQYF TGTGCCATCACCGATATCTCAGGTGAATCCTACGAGCAGTACTTC
TRBD1 NA TRBJ2-7 TRBV6-4 CASRGQGALEQYF TGTGCCAGCAGAGGACAGGGGGCCCTCGAGCAGTACTTC
TRBD2 many TRBJ2-3 TRBV20-1 CSASGIAGGPLTDTQYF TGCAGTGCTAGTGGAATAGCGGGAGGCCCTTTGACAGATACGCAGTATTTT
NA many TRBJ2-1 TRBV19 CASSMAAPSGNEQFF TGTGCCAGTAGTATGGCCGCACCATCTGGCAATGAGCAGTTCTTC
TRBD2 many TRBJ2-7 TRBV6-2/TRBV6-3 CASSRLARYEQYF TGTGCCAGCAGCCGACTAGCTCGGTACGAGCAGTACTTC
NA NA TRBJ1-2 TRBV27 CASSYSATNYGYTF TGTGCCAGCAGTTATTCAGCAACTAACTATGGCTACACCTTC
NA NA TRBJ2-5 TRBV25-1 CASSEFHGETQYF TGTGCCAGCAGTGAATTCCACGGAGAGACCCAGTACTTC
TRBD2 NA TRBJ2-3 TRBV10-2 CAVTSGTTTFGDTQYF TGTGCCGTTACTAGCGGAACTACTACTTTTGGAGATACGCAGTATTTT